The entry below gives a single TCR beta chain sequence along with its context. No cognate antigen has been identified for it. Qualities for individual bases were not recorded, and no much larger clone is one base off. The instrument given in TCRdb is Illumina NovaSeq 6000. Using 5'RACE with constant-segment primers, TCRalpha and TCRbeta cDNA libraries were constructed, with sample barcodes and unique molecular identifiers added in the process. RNA was extracted from every sample with Trizol reagent. Amplification of the libraries took two PCR steps, and the second step added a second sample barcode plus Illumina TruSeq adapters. Sequencing of libraries was performed on an Illumina NovaSeq with 2 x 150 bp paired-end reads. Per the authors' processing: With migec v1.2.7, reads were demultiplexed and then collapsed into UMI-guided consensus sequences. Using mixcr v2.1.11, the UMI consensuses were aligned to TRA and TRB V and J templates and assembled into clonotypes. Clonotypes were classified as expanded or contracted when called significant by both edgeR and NoisET, with noise models trained on biological replicates. For edgeR calls, the thresholds were a false discovery rate-adjusted p below 0.01 and a log2 fold-change of 1. As an exploratory analysis of dynamics, PCA with hierarchical clustering was applied to max-normalized trajectories of the 1000 most abundant clonotypes. Separately sequenced CD4+ and CD8+ repertoires were used to assign a CD4 or CD8 phenotype to each responding clone. TCRdb reworked the public reads: Q25 trimming with fastp, MiXCR clone assembly, productive beta chains retained. Rows are unified per CDR3 protein, each entry keeping the most common DNA and genes. The V and J calls reflect TCRdb's pipeline rather than the authors' work. This sample lists more than 150,000 distinct CDR3 sequences; 15% to 20% were detected once. Jointly, the top ten make up roughly 3.8% of the sample.

Ficoll-Paque density gradient centrifugation was the method used to isolate PBMCs. This sample stems from a study of T-cell memory formation after mild COVID-19 (dated by TCRdb to the early 2020s). A note on the overall study: Most TCR sequence clusters were specific to one of the two donors. Two young, previously healthy adult volunteers, one female and one male, were included in the cohort. In a couple of donors, T-cell clones that expanded and contracted after mild COVID-19 were tracked by sequencing TCRalpha and TCRbeta repertoires over time. The full study reports these points: Clones that contracted from day 15 to 85 showed balanced CD4/CD8 phenotypes, whereas a second wave of clones that expanded from day 15 to 37 leaned towards CD4+. The study included only two mild cases, and larger cohorts that include severe cases with pre-infection samples were judged to be necessary. Some responding clones were detected in pre-infection memory, which suggested that pre-existing cross-reactive memory T cells had joined the SARS-CoV-2 response. The second-wave clones that peaked on day 37 were not confirmed to be SARS-CoV-2 specific. Contracting CD4+ clones appeared mostly in the CM and EM memory subsets, whereas CD8+ clones were enriched in EMRA.

At the junction V is shortened by 4 bases and J by 3 bases, with 20 bases in between. Based on the germline V gene, the CDR1 and CDR2 sequences are SGHRS and YFSETQ. The cysteine opens and the phenylalanine closes a CDR3 of 17 amino acids. Only the CDR3 DNA is retained, 51 bases long and in frame from the first base. The material sequenced was PBMCs or a T cell subset sorted from them (not recorded which). The sequence derives from a young man who had mild COVID-19 (a few samples of this study predate the infection). The sample titles of this study are shuffled in the database, so cell type and time point are left out; the donor was told from shared clones. The rearrangement combines TRBV5-1 with TRBJ2-4, with TRBD2 as a weak D call on 5 bases. The nucleotide sequence is TGCGCCAGCAGCGCGTCAAGTTGGGCCGGGGACAAAAACATTCAGTACTTC. This is translated as CASSASSWAGDKNIQYF.